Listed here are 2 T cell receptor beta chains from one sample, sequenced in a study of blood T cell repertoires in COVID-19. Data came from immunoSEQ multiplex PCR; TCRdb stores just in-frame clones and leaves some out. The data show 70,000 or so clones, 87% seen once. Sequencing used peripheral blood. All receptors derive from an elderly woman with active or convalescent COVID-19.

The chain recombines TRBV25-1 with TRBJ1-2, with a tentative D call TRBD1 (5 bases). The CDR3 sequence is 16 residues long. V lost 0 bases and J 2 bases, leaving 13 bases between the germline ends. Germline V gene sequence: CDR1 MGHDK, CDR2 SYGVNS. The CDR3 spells CASSEYGYGGNYGYTF. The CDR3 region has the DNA TGTGCCAGCAGTGAATATGGGTACGGGGGAAACTATGGCTACACCTTC.

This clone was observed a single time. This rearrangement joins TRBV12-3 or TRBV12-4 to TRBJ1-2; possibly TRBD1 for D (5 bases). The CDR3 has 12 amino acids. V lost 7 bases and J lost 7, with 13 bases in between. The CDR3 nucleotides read TGTGCCAGCAACTCAGGGTTAGTTGGCTACACCTTC. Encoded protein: CASNSGLVGYTF.